This paragraph reports one T cell receptor beta chain. The data were produced by immunoSEQ multiplex PCR, yet TCRdb's version contains in-frame clones alone and is incomplete. The sample gives about 21,000 clones, around 93% of which show up once; 0.25% to 0.35% is in the top ten. This entry belongs to a study of untreated major depressive disorder. Typically approximately 96% of enriched cells were CD4+. The sequenced material came from CD4+ T cells from PBMCs. This clonotype originated in a man under 40 in good health.

Here the CDR3 DNA reads TGTGCCAGCTCACCAGGGCTAGCGGGAAACAATGAGCAGTTCTTC. Amino acids: CASSPGLAGNNEQFF. The chain joins TRBV18 to TRBJ2-1; 9 bases map to TRBD2. V lost 2 bases, J lost 5 bases, and 4 bases stayed unmatched. Germline V gene sequence: CDR1 KGHSH, CDR2 LQKENI. There are 15 residues in the CDR3. Complete variable domain (other parts from reference TRBV18 and TRBJ2-1): NAGVMQNPRHLVRRRGQEARLRCSPMKGHSHVYWYRQLPEEGLKFMVYLQKENIIDESGMPKERFSAEFPKEGPSILRIQQVVRGDSAAYFCASSPGLAGNNEQFFGPGTRLTVL.